The TCR beta chain described here comes from a study of cytomegalovirus exposure and HLA in healthy donors. Turning to the study itself: Among the 300 to 500 genotyped donors, more than 70% were placed in the Caucasian-associated ancestry cluster. General observations from the study: Most TCR sequences showed up rarely, but some public TCRs showed up in many donors.

As to this clone: Its antigen is not known.

The PCR ran on 60 Vbeta and 13 Jbeta primers. Using immunoSEQ multiplex PCR, the repertoire was profiled, and TCRdb retains in-frame clones only, with some absent. The data contain 200,000 to 250,000 clones, approximately 80% of them singletons. CDR1 and CDR2 (germline): SGHTS, YDEGEE. V was pared by 0 bases and J by 5 bases, with 10 bases of the junction left unmatched. The CDR3 is 17 residues long. The rearrangement joins TRBV5-8 to TRBJ2-2, with 7 bases identical to TRBD1. The sequenced sample was PBMCs. The clonotype comes from a woman aged 40-49 years in good health and CMV-seronegative. This CDR3 reads CASSLVYGTERTGELFF. The CDR3, as DNA: TGTGCCAGCAGCTTGGTCTACGGGACAGAAAGGACCGGGGAGCTGTTTTTT.